This TCR beta chain was captured by sequencing in a study of tumor and adjacent non-tumor tissue in lung cancer. Study results and caveats: Top 100 clones took a larger repertoire share in normal lung.

RNA was extracted from bulk tissue without any cell sorting. More than 3 cm separated this lung sample from the edge of the tumor. Chemotherapy-naive patients with new lung cancer underwent thoracic surgery in China, August–November 2014. With respect to this clonotype: Antigen specificity is unknown. A clone one base away is much larger, so this may be a read error.

The V gene's germline CDR1 is SGHVS and CDR2 FQNEAQ. This CDR3 contains 16 residues. V gave up 5 bases and J gave up 8 bases; unmatched junction bases: 12. A modified ARM-PCR protocol with three rounds of nested PCR amplified TCRbeta. TCRdb reanalysed the multiplex PCR reads using MiXCR and keeps one entry per CDR3 protein. The table records around 82,000 distinct CDR3 sequences, roughly 80% of them present only once. The specimen was distant non-tumor lung tissue. The J gene is TRBJ2-1, the V gene TRBV7-8; TRBD2 matches 10 bases. The source of this sequence is a man aged 55 to 70 with non-small cell lung cancer. CDR3 protein: CASSIRSLAGAYEQFF. As DNA, the CDR3 is TGTGCCAGCAGCATAAGATCCCTAGCGGGAGCTTATGAGCAGTTCTTC.